These 11 T cell receptor beta chains originate from one sample sequenced in a study of cytomegalovirus exposure and HLA in healthy donors. PCR was performed using 60 Vbeta and 13 Jbeta primers. Profiled with immunoSEQ multiplex PCR; TCRdb holds only in-frame clones, not every one. In the table there are about 160,000 clones, 75% of which are singletons. Material for sequencing was PBMCs. The receptors were gathered from a woman in her forties or fifties in good health and CMV-seropositive.

V is TRBV19 and J is TRBJ2-3, with TRBD2 matching over 8 bases. Germline lookup yields CDR1 LNHDA and CDR2 SQIVND (reference sequence). CDR3 length equals 16 residues. Trimming at V came to 3 bases and at J to 0 bases, leaving 5 bases not matched to a gene. CDR3 sequence reads: CASSMSGGQSTDTQYF. CDR3 nucleotide sequence: TGTGCCAGTAGTATGTCGGGGGGGCAAAGCACAGATACGCAGTATTTT.

CDR3 in amino acids: CASDIGGSVWNGYTF. Here the CDR3 DNA reads TGTGCCAGTGACATTGGGGGGAGCGTTTGGAATGGCTACACCTTC. The chain links TRBV5-6 to TRBJ1-2; a possible D gene is TRBD1 (5 bases). There are 15 residues in the CDR3. Looked up from germline, CDR1 is SGHDT and CDR2 is YYEEEE. Trimming pared 8 bases from V and 6 bases from J, leaving 23 bases between.

This chain connects TRBV6-5 to TRBJ1-1; D unresolved. The V end was cut by 3 bases, the J end by 6 bases, with 14 bases between. CDR1 and CDR2 (germline): MNHEY, SVGAGI. The CDR3 covers 14 residues. CDR3 amino acids: CASSYSVRRAEAFF. As DNA, the CDR3 is TGTGCCAGCAGTTATTCGGTCCGGAGAGCTGAAGCTTTCTTT.

The V call is TRBV5-1, the J call TRBJ2-2; D call uncertain. The CDR3 has 15 residues. Looked up from germline, CDR1 is SGHRS and CDR2 is YFSETQ. V lost 3 bases, J lost 6 bases, and 15 bases lay in between. This CDR3 reads CASSSYRSGPGELFF. The CDR3, as DNA: TGCGCCAGCAGCTCCTACAGATCCGGTCCCGGGGAGCTGTTTTTT.

The rearrangement links TRBV2 to TRBJ2-7; TRBD2 agrees at 9 bases. Germline-derived CDR1 and CDR2 are SNHLY and FYNNEI. Unmatched junction bases numbered 5, after V lost 5 bases and J lost 3 bases. The CDR3 has 14 residues. CDR3 in amino acids: CASSPSGVIYEQYF. CDR3 bases: TGTGCCAGCAGTCCTAGCGGGGTTATCTACGAGCAGTACTTC. Together with reference TRBV2 and TRBJ2-7, the CDR3 gives the full variable domain: EPEVTQTPSHQVTQMGQEVILRCVPISNHLYFYWYRQILGQKVEFLVSFYNNEISEKSEIFDDQFSVERPDGSNFTLKIRSTKLEDSAMYFCASSPSGVIYEQYFGPGTRLTVT.

The chain joins TRBV5-1 to TRBJ1-6, with unresolved D. Trimming took off 0 bases at V and 7 bases at J, with 5 bases between the two ends. This CDR3 comprises 13 residues. Germline V gene lookup returns CDR1 SGHRS and CDR2 YFSETQ. DNA of the CDR3: TGCGCCAGCAGCTTGGTAGCAAATTCACCCCTCCACTTT. Translated, it gives CASSLVANSPLHF.

This rearrangement joins TRBV6-5 to TRBJ1-1, with D possibly matching TRBD1 (6 bases). From germline, CDR1 is MNHEY and CDR2 SVGAGI. The CDR3 is 14 residues long. V lost 6 bases to trimming and J lost 2 bases, with 13 bases between them. The CDR3 coding sequence is TGTGCCAGCAGAATGACAGGCACCAACACTGAAGCTTTCTTT. Protein product: CASRMTGTNTEAFF.

This chain joins TRBV2 and TRBJ2-6, with TRBD1 as a possible D gene (6 bases). The CDR3 has 13 amino acids. Germline CDR1 and CDR2: SNHLY and FYNNEI. The V end was cut by 8 bases, the J end by 4 bases, with 9 bases between. The CDR3 DNA follows: TGTGCCAGCTCAGGGGTCGGGGCCAACGTCCTGACTTTC. It specifies CASSGVGANVLTF.

This sequence joins TRBV10-3 and TRBJ2-5; the D is unclear. Germline CDR1 ENHRY, CDR2 SYGVKD. This CDR3 region has 12 residues. V was trimmed by 8 bases and J by 5 bases, leaving 12 bases between them. The CDR3 region has the DNA TGTGCCATCGGAGAAAACCTGGAGACCCAGTACTTC. It encodes CAIGENLETQYF.

This chain links TRBV18 with TRBJ2-7; D perhaps matches TRBD1 (6 bases). Looked up from germline, CDR1 is KGHSH and CDR2 is LQKENI. Trimming took 10 bases from V and 0 from J, leaving 16 bases between them. This CDR3 has 14 amino acids. CDR3 sequence reads: CATATGTGSYEQYF. In DNA form, the CDR3 reads TGTGCCACCGCGACAGGAACCGGCTCCTACGAGCAGTACTTC.

The rearrangement uses TRBV11-2 and TRBJ1-2; 10 bases align to TRBD1. The CDR3 totals 15 residues. J was trimmed by 1 base and V by 6 bases; bases with no gene match: 5. Germline V lookup: CDR1 SGHAT, CDR2 FQNNGV. CDR3 region: CASSSRDRGNYGYTF. The CDR3 DNA reads TGTGCCAGCAGTTCCCGGGACAGGGGTAACTATGGCTACACCTTC. Using reference TRBV11-2 and TRBJ1-2 for the parts outside the CDR3, the full variable domain is EAGVAQSPRYKIIEKRQSVAFWCNPISGHATLYWYQQILGQGPKLLIQFQNNGVVDDSQLPKDRFSAERLKGVDSTLKIQPAKLEDSAVYLCASSSRDRGNYGYTFGSGTRLTVV.